The 14 T cell receptor beta chains listed next were all sequenced from one sample in a study of T cell responses to AZD1222 COVID-19 vaccine (dated by TCRdb to 2020 to 2023). What this sample's time point label stands for: baseline before first vaccination. Receptors were amplified or captured by the immunoSEQ multiplex PCR assay. Entries here come from immuneACCESS through TCRdb and include only in-frame sequences with V and J called. Some clones fail to appear in such tables; in the studies checked, an unresolved V gene covers under half of the shortfall, and the cause of the remainder is unknown. The sample profile shows roughly 100,000 clones; over 80% of them were found once. Of the sample, 20% falls within the top ten clones. Here the sequenced sample was peripheral blood, taken on day 0 of AZD1222 vaccination. These TCRs come from an adult in good health.

J is TRBJ2-1 and V is TRBV9, with TRBD1 matching 7 bases. The V segment lost 3 bases and the J segment 3 bases; nucleotides outside the gene matches: 9. The CDR3 is made up of 16 amino acids. CDR1 is SGDLS and CDR2 is YYNGEE in the germline V gene. CDR3 in DNA: TGTGCCAGCAGCGGGAAAAAGGGGGCAGGCTACAATGAGCAGTTCTTC. Residues: CASSGKKGAGYNEQFF.

The rearrangement links TRBV6-2 or TRBV6-3 to TRBJ2-5; 9 bases agree with TRBD1. V dropped 5 bases and J dropped 3; count of bases not matched to a gene: 7. This CDR3 is built from 15 residues. CDR1 is MNHEY, CDR2 SVGEGT, per germline. The CDR3 nucleotides read TGTGCCAGCAGTCACCCGACAGGGGGAAAAGAGACCCAGTACTTC. As protein: CASSHPTGGKETQYF.

V and J are TRBV28 and TRBJ2-3; TRBD1 agrees at 8 bases. CDR1 and CDR2 from the germline V gene are MDHEN and SYDVKM. The CDR3 is 17 amino acids. With 6 bases clipped from V and 4 bases from J, the junction kept 15 bases outside the gene matches. The CDR3 DNA follows: TGTGCCAGCAGCCGGTACTCACAGGGGGGCTCTGCAGATACGCAGTATTTT. It is translated as CASSRYSQGGSADTQYF.

V usage is TRBV11-3 and J usage is TRBJ2-1, with 7 bases aligning to TRBD2. Germline lookup yields CDR1 SGHNT and CDR2 YENEEA. This CDR3 has 15 amino acids. V lost 1 base to trimming and J lost 8 bases; unmatched junction nucleotides: 8. The CDR3 sequence: CASSLGRGGSDEQFF. The CDR3 DNA reads as TGTGCCAGCAGCTTAGGGCGCGGGGGTTCGGATGAGCAGTTCTTC.

The sample holds a few counts of this clone. CDR3 nucleotide sequence: TGTGCCAGCAGCGGTACCAGAGGAGGGACAAGGGATACGCAGTATTTT. Translation: CASSGTRGGTRDTQYF. The chain is built from TRBV3-1 (or the pseudogene TRBV3-2) and TRBJ2-3; D tentatively fits TRBD1 or TRBD2 (6 bases each). This CDR3 has 16 residues. Trimming removed 5 bases at V and 6 bases at J, with 21 bases between. From germline, CDR1 is LGHDT and CDR2 YNNKEL (reference sequence).

The chain has TRBV7-9 and TRBJ1-2, with D hard to call. The CDR3 has 13 residues. Trimming shortened V by 0 bases and J by 6 bases, and 8 bases separated the two germline ends. CDR1 SEHNR and CDR2 FQNEAQ come from the germline V gene (reference sequence). CDR3 DNA: TGTGCCAGCAGCTTAGCTTGGGAAAATGGCTACACCTTC. Amino acid sequence: CASSLAWENGYTF.

CDR3 sequence (DNA): TGTGCCAGCAGACCCGTGGGACAACTGTACGAGCAGTACTTC. Translating it yields CASRPVGQLYEQYF. V usage is TRBV28 and J usage is TRBJ2-7; possibly TRBD1 for D (6 bases). V lost 6 bases and J lost 4, with 16 bases in between. CDR1 and CDR2 from the germline V gene are MDHEN and SYDVKM. The CDR3 length is 14 residues.

V is TRBV28 and J is TRBJ1-5, with D perhaps TRBD1 (5 bases). Germline V gene lookup returns CDR1 MDHEN and CDR2 SYDVKM. Trimming left V 6 bases short and J 7 bases short, with 19 bases between. The CDR3 is 15 residues long. CDR3 DNA sequence: TGTGCCAGCAGCCCCGGCGGATGGGGACTGCAGCCCCAGCATTTT. Translating gives CASSPGGWGLQPQHF.

The chain uses TRBV6-2 or TRBV6-3 and TRBJ2-1; TRBD2 might be the D (5 bases). From germline, CDR1 is MNHEY and CDR2 SVGEGT. The CDR3 consists of 17 residues. The V and J ends lost 0 bases and 7 bases respectively, with 19 bases between them. Here the CDR3 DNA reads TGTGCCAGCAGTTACTCGTCCCTAGCCTGGGTGGAGAATGAGCAGTTCTTC. Protein product: CASSYSSLAWVENEQFF.

The chain recombines TRBV27 with TRBJ2-7; 9 bases match TRBD1. The CDR3 runs to 13 residues. The germline CDR1 and CDR2 sequences are MNHEY and SMNVEV (reference sequence). The V gene end was trimmed by 7 bases and the J gene end by 6 bases; junction bases not matched to a gene: 7. The CDR3 here is CASNTGGASEQYF. For the CDR3, the DNA is TGTGCCAGCAACACAGGGGGCGCTTCCGAGCAGTACTTC.

The V gene is TRBV3-1 (or the pseudogene TRBV3-2), the J gene TRBJ2-2; D is unresolved. Trimming left V 2 bases short and J 5 bases short, with 3 bases between. CDR1 and CDR2 from the germline V gene are LGHDT and YNNKEL (reference sequence). The CDR3 totals 12 residues. The CDR3 DNA sequence: TGTGCCAGCAGCCAACCGACCGGGGAGCTGTTTTTT. Its translation: CASSQPTGELFF.

The chain recombines TRBV10-3 with TRBJ1-1; D remains unclear. Germline lookup yields CDR1 ENHRY and CDR2 SYGVKD. Between the trimmed V and J ends, which lost 3 bases and 1 base, there was a span of 6 bases. The CDR3 contains 13 residues. CDR3 in amino acids: CAISEQKNTEAFF. The CDR3, as DNA: TGTGCCATCAGTGAACAGAAGAACACTGAAGCTTTCTTT.

J is TRBJ1-2 and V is TRBV20-1; D gene unclear. This CDR3 comprises 11 residues. Per germline, CDR1 DFQATT and CDR2 SNEGSKA (reference sequence). CDR3 sequence: CSGSVYYGYTF. In DNA form, the CDR3 reads TGCAGCGGCTCAGTTTACTATGGCTACACCTTC.

The chain is built from TRBV5-8 and TRBJ2-2; D may be TRBD1 (6 bases). Trimming removed 3 bases at V and 1 base at J, with 13 bases between. CDR3 size: 16 residues. In germline, CDR1 is SGHTS, CDR2 YDEGEE. The CDR3 protein is CASSSRTVLNTGELFF. Here the CDR3 DNA reads TGTGCCAGCAGCTCGAGGACAGTTCTGAACACCGGGGAGCTGTTTTTT.